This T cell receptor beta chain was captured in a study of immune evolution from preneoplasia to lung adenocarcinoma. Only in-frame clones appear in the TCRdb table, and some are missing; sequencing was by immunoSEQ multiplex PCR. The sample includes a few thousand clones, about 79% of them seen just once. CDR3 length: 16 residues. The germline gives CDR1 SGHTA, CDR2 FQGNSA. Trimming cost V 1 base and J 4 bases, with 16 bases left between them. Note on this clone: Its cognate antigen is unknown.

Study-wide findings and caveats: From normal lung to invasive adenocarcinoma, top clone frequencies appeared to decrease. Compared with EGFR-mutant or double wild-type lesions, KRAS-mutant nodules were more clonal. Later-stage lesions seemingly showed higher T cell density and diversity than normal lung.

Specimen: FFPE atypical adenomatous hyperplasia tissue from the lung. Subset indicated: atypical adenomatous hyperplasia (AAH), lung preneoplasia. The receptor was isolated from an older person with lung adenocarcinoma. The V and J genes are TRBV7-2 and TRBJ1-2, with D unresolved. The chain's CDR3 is CASSLESWGSGYGYTF. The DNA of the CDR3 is TGTGCCAGCAGCTTAGAATCCTGGGGATCAGGCTATGGCTACACCTTC.